Listed here is a single TCR beta chain. Its antigen remains unknown. This sample was taken from a study of cytomegalovirus exposure and HLA in healthy donors. Study details: When 350 to 500 donors were genotyped, over 80% of them were found to fall in the Caucasian-associated ancestry cluster. Whole-study findings and limits: Common viral pathogens seemed to be connected with several of the most significant clusters, according to a later analysis. Across donors, most TCRs were seen rarely, yet some public ones were widespread.

Use of 60 Vbeta and 13 Jbeta primers characterized the PCR. The table came from immunoSEQ multiplex PCR; TCRdb's copy has only in-frame clones and leaves some out. The profile shows tens of thousands of clones, about four fifths of them singletons. This CDR3 region has 15 residues. CDR1 is MNHNS, CDR2 SASEGT, per germline. Trimming stripped 11 bases from V and 6 bases from J, with 22 bases between. The V and J genes are TRBV6-1 and TRBJ1-4; D gene ambiguous. The clonotype was recovered from a woman younger than 45 in good health and CMV-seronegative. Material: PBMCs. The CDR3 protein is CAVHGQEPLHEKLFF. In DNA form, the CDR3 reads TGTGCCGTCCATGGGCAGGAACCACTTCATGAAAAACTGTTTTTT.